Listed here are 24 T cell receptor beta chains from one sample, sequenced in a study of blood T cell repertoires in COVID-19. Measured with immunoSEQ multiplex PCR; TCRdb has only the in-frame clones, and not every one. The sample yields approximately 120,000 clones, about 81% seen once. The sequenced material came from peripheral blood. Receptor source: a woman between 50 and 59 years old with acute or convalescent COVID-19.

This chain connects TRBV9 to TRBJ2-2; D not resolved. V was shortened by 3 bases and J by 5 bases, with 8 bases between the two germline ends. Germline V gene data show CDR1 as SGDLS and CDR2 as YYNGEE. The CDR3 sequence is 13 residues long. Written as DNA, the CDR3 is TGTGCCAGCAGCGGAGGATTGACCGGGGAGCTGTTTTTT. It specifies CASSGGLTGELFF.

V and J are TRBV9 and TRBJ2-1; 13 nucleotides match TRBD2. Trimming took 3 bases from V and 12 from J; bases not matched to a gene: 9. The CDR3 runs 15 residues. From germline, CDR1 is SGDLS and CDR2 YYNGEE. This chain's CDR3 is CASSAGTSGNIGQFF. CDR3 coding DNA: TGTGCCAGCAGCGCCGGGACTAGCGGGAATATAGGGCAGTTCTTC.

This chain uses TRBV28 with TRBJ1-4; D not certain. Trimming cost V 8 bases and J 8 bases, with 21 bases left between them. From germline, CDR1 is MDHEN and CDR2 SYDVKM. The CDR3 length is 15 residues. CDR3 sequence (DNA): TGTGCCAGCTCTTTCCCCGGGGTCCGCGCCGAAAAACTGTTTTTT. It specifies CASSFPGVRAEKLFF.

The chain joins TRBV15 to TRBJ1-1; D might be TRBD1 (5 bases). Looked up from germline, CDR1 is LNHNV and CDR2 is YYDKDF (reference sequence). This CDR3 comprises 18 residues. V shed 4 bases and J shed 4 bases, with 25 bases lying between them. CDR3 in DNA: TGTGCCACCAGCACCCCGGCGGTCTTTTCTGGGGGGAGCACTGAAGCTTTCTTT. It translates to CATSTPAVFSGGSTEAFF.

This chain joins TRBV27 and TRBJ2-1; TRBD2 aligns across 8 bases. The CDR3 covers 15 residues. Germline CDR1 MNHEY, CDR2 SMNVEV (reference sequence). Trimming took 3 bases from V and 5 from J; bases not matched to a gene: 6. The CDR3 sequence is CASSFHPAGDNEQFF. The CDR3 DNA sequence: TGTGCCAGCAGTTTTCACCCAGCGGGAGACAATGAGCAGTTCTTC.

The V call is TRBV28, the J call TRBJ1-2, with D tentatively TRBD1 (6 bases). The length of the CDR3 is 17 residues. Per germline, CDR1 MDHEN and CDR2 SYDVKM. With 6 bases removed from V and 0 bases from J, the gap between germline ends came to 20 bases. In DNA form, the CDR3 reads TGTGCCAGCAGCCCCCTGGGAACAGGGAACTCTAACTATGGCTACACCTTC. Amino acids: CASSPLGTGNSNYGYTF.

V and J are TRBV5-1 and TRBJ2-5, with unresolved D. The CDR3 is 15 residues long. Germline V CDR1 and CDR2: SGHRS, YFSETQ. Deletions cut 3 bases from V and 5 bases from J, with 17 bases between. As DNA, the CDR3 is TGCGCCAGCAGCTCCTCCCGACGGTCCGGGGAGACCCAGTACTTC. This encodes CASSSSRRSGETQYF. Supplemented by reference TRBV5-1 and TRBJ2-5, the full variable domain reads KAGVTQTPRYLIKTRGQQVTLSCSPISGHRSVSWYQQTPGQGLQFLFEYFSETQRNKGNFPGRFSGRQFSNSRSEMNVSTLELGDSALYLCASSSSRRSGETQYFGPGTRLLVL.

V is TRBV11-2 and J is TRBJ2-5; weak D call: TRBD1 (5 bases). Germline V CDR1 and CDR2: SGHAT, FQNNGV. The CDR3 is 14 amino acids. V was cut by 4 bases and J by 4 bases, with 13 bases left in between. CDR3 region: CASSSIGAGETQYF. CDR3 DNA: TGTGCCAGCAGCTCCATTGGGGCTGGAGAGACCCAGTACTTC. The complete variable domain, with remaining parts taken from reference TRBV11-2 and TRBJ2-5, reads EAGVAQSPRYKIIEKRQSVAFWCNPISGHATLYWYQQILGQGPKLLIQFQNNGVVDDSQLPKDRFSAERLKGVDSTLKIQPAKLEDSAVYLCASSSIGAGETQYFGPGTRLLVL.

The chain couples TRBV7-9 to TRBJ1-3, with D unresolved. From germline, CDR1 is SEHNR and CDR2 FQNEAQ (reference sequence). The CDR3 has 15 amino acids. V lost 0 bases, J lost 3 bases, and 9 bases lay in between. The chain's CDR3 is CASSLAPGIGNTIYF. The CDR3 DNA reads as TGTGCCAGCAGCTTAGCCCCAGGAATTGGAAACACCATATATTTT.

The gene calls are TRBV19 and TRBJ1-2; 7 positions agree with TRBD1. In germline, CDR1 is LNHDA, CDR2 SQIVND (reference sequence). V gave up 7 bases and J gave up 8 bases; unmatched junction bases: 19. This CDR3 comprises 16 residues. This chain's CDR3 is CASTRAGTEGTWGYTF. CDR3 sequence (DNA): TGTGCCAGTACACGAGCCGGGACAGAGGGGACTTGGGGCTACACCTTC.

The chain couples TRBV27 to TRBJ1-6, with TRBD1 as a possible D gene (6 bases). Trimming removed 3 bases at V and 5 bases at J, with 11 bases between. The germline gives CDR1 MNHEY, CDR2 SMNVEV (reference sequence). This CDR3 has 15 amino acids. DNA for the CDR3: TGTGCCAGCAGTTTCCAGGGGAGTAATAATTCACCCCTCCACTTT. It codes for CASSFQGSNNSPLHF.

V usage is TRBV27 and J usage is TRBJ1-1, with D possibly TRBD1 on 5 matching bases. Trimming removed 6 bases from V and 6 bases from J, with 17 bases in between. From germline, CDR1 is MNHEY and CDR2 SMNVEV (reference sequence). There are 14 residues in the CDR3. The CDR3 bases are TGTGCCAGCAGGCCAGGCGGGGACCCAGCTGAAGCTTTCTTT. Translated: CASRPGGDPAEAFF.

The chain joins TRBV2 to TRBJ2-3; D possibly corresponds to TRBD1 (5 bases). The CDR3 contains 14 residues. Germline CDR1 and CDR2: SNHLY and FYNNEI. Deletions cut 10 bases from V and 4 bases from J, with 18 bases between. CDR3 in amino acids: CATTKGQRSDTQYF. CDR3 bases: TGTGCCACCACGAAGGGGCAGAGGTCAGATACGCAGTATTTT. The full variable domain, completed using reference TRBV2 and TRBJ2-3, is EPEVTQTPSHQVTQMGQEVILRCVPISNHLYFYWYRQILGQKVEFLVSFYNNEISEKSEIFDDQFSVERPDGSNFTLKIRSTKLEDSAMYFCATTKGQRSDTQYFGPGTRLTVL.

This clone has only one observation. The chain is built from TRBV3-1 (or the pseudogene TRBV3-2) and TRBJ2-7; 9 bases match TRBD2. V lost 4 bases and J lost 0; bases outside the gene matches: 4. Germline V gene sequence: CDR1 LGHDT, CDR2 YNNKEL (reference sequence). The CDR3 contains 15 residues. The CDR3 region has the DNA TGTGCCAGCAGCCCCGGGACTAGCAGCTCCTACGAGCAGTACTTC. Protein product: CASSPGTSSSYEQYF.

The J gene is TRBJ2-3, the V gene TRBV27, with TRBD2 identical over 10 bases. J was trimmed by 6 bases and V by 2 bases; bases with no gene match: 5. Germline V gene lookup returns CDR1 MNHEY and CDR2 SMNVEV (reference sequence). The CDR3 runs to 15 residues. In DNA form, the CDR3 reads TGTGCCAGCAGTTTAAGAACTAGCGGGACGGATACGCAGTATTTT. This gives the protein CASSLRTSGTDTQYF.

This chain links TRBV7-9 with TRBJ2-7, with 13 bases matching TRBD2. This CDR3 comprises 16 residues. Germline lookup yields CDR1 SEHNR and CDR2 FQNEAQ (reference sequence). J gave up 4 bases and V 5 bases, and 8 bases lay outside the gene matches. The CDR3 DNA follows: TGTGCCAGCAGCCCCCGCGGGACTAGCGGGGCGTACGAGCAGTACTTC. Protein: CASSPRGTSGAYEQYF. The variable domain in full, completed from reference TRBV7-9 and TRBJ2-7, reads DTGVSQNPRHKITKRGQNVTFRCDPISEHNRLYWYRQTLGQGPEFLTYFQNEAQLEKSRLLSDRFSAERPKGSFSTLEIQRTEQGDSAMYLCASSPRGTSGAYEQYFGPGTRLTVT.

For the CDR3, the DNA is TGTGCCAGCAGCTCGGGACTAGCGGACTACGAGCAGTACTTC. This translates into CASSSGLADYEQYF. The chain joins TRBV11-2 to TRBJ2-7, with TRBD2 matching over 11 bases. With 4 bases clipped from V and 3 bases from J, the junction kept 2 bases outside the gene matches. Germline assignment: CDR1 SGHAT and CDR2 FQNNGV. This CDR3 comprises 14 residues.

The CDR3 region is CASRGGIGSAETQYF. The CDR3 nucleotides read TGTGCCAGCAGGGGTGGGATCGGGAGTGCAGAGACCCAGTACTTC. The rearrangement links TRBV12-1 to TRBJ2-5; the D segment call TRBD2 is taken from the table without a DNA check. TRBV12-1 is a recognized pseudogene. The CDR3 runs 15 residues.

The CDR3 is CASSPLAYSDTEAFF. CDR3 nucleotide sequence: TGTGCCAGCTCACCACTAGCGTATTCGGACACTGAAGCTTTCTTT. V gene TRBV18 combines with J gene TRBJ1-1, with D uncertain. With 1 base removed from V and 3 bases from J, the gap between germline ends came to 12 bases. Germline V gene sequence: CDR1 KGHSH, CDR2 LQKENI. CDR3 size: 15 residues.

The V call is TRBV4-2, the J call TRBJ2-7; the D gene is possibly TRBD2 (6 bases). The germline gives CDR1 LGHNA, CDR2 YNFKEQ. The V gene lost 4 bases and the J gene lost 2 bases, with 12 bases spanning the gap. This CDR3 contains 14 residues. The CDR3 DNA follows: TGTGCCAGCAGCCCCCCTAGCGAAACCTACGAGCAGTACTTC. Translated: CASSPPSETYEQYF.

The V gene is TRBV11-2, the J gene TRBJ1-1, with 9 bases identical to TRBD1. With 10 bases clipped from V and 4 bases from J, the junction kept 4 bases outside the gene matches. CDR1 SGHAT and CDR2 FQNNGV come from the germline V gene. The CDR3 covers 12 residues. The CDR3 DNA follows: TGTGCCACGGACAGGGGTGGCACTGAAGCTTTCTTT. This codes for CATDRGGTEAFF.

The chain joins TRBV25-1 to TRBJ1-2; unclear D gene. From germline, CDR1 is MGHDK and CDR2 SYGVNS. CDR3 size: 11 residues. Trimming stripped 7 bases from V and 4 bases from J, with 7 bases between. The CDR3 loop is CASTYSYGYTF. In DNA form, the CDR3 reads TGTGCCAGCACCTACTCCTATGGCTACACCTTC.

The chain is built from TRBV18 and TRBJ2-3, with 7 bases identical to TRBD1. This CDR3 comprises 14 residues. Trimming took 2 bases from V and 5 from J; bases not matched to a gene: 4. CDR1 and CDR2 (germline): KGHSH, LQKENI. In DNA, the CDR3 is TGTGCCAGCTCACCAAAGGGGGCGTTAGATACGCAGTATTTT. It encodes CASSPKGALDTQYF.

The rearrangement joins TRBV28 to TRBJ1-3, with 7 bases matching TRBD1. The V segment lost 6 bases and the J segment 0 bases; nucleotides outside the gene matches: 5. Germline V gives CDR1 MDHEN, CDR2 SYDVKM. The CDR3 sequence is 15 residues long. CDR3 DNA: TGTGCCAGCAGGCCGGGACAGATCTCTGGAAACACCATATATTTT. It is translated as CASRPGQISGNTIYF.